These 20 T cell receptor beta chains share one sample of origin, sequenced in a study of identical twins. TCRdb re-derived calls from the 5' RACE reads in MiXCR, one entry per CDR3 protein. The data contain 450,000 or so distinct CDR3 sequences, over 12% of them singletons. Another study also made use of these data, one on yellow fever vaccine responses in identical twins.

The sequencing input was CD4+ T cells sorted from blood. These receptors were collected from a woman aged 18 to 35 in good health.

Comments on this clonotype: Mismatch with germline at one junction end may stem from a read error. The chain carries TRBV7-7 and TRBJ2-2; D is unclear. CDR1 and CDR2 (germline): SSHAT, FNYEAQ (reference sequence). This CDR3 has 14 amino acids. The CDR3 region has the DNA TGTGCTAGCAGCCTTACAGCAGACACCGGGGAGCTGTTTTTT. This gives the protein CASSLTADTGELFF.

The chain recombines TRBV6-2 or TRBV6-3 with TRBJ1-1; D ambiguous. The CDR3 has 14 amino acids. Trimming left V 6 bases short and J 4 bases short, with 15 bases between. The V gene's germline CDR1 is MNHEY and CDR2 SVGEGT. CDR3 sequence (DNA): TGTGCCAGCAGGGAAATCATGCCGATCACTGAAGCTTTCTTT. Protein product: CASREIMPITEAFF.

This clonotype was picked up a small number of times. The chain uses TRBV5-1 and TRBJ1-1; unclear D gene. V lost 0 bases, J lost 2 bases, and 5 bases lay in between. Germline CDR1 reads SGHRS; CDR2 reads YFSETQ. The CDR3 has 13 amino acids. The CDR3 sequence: CASSLVKNTEAFF. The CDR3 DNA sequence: TGCGCCAGCAGCTTGGTCAAAAACACTGAAGCTTTCTTT.

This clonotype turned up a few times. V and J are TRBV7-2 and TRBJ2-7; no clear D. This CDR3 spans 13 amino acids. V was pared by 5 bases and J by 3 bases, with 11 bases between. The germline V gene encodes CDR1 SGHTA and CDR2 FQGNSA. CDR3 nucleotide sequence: TGTGCCAGCAGCCTAGGACGTTTCTACGAGCAGTACTTC. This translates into CASSLGRFYEQYF.

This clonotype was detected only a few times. CDR3 nucleotides: TGTGCCAGCAGCTTAAGACCCTCATCGAGAACTTTTAGCTACGAGCAGTACTTC. Amino acid sequence: CASSLRPSSRTFSYEQYF. The rearrangement joins TRBV11-2 to TRBJ2-7, with unresolved D. This CDR3 comprises 18 residues. CDR1 and CDR2 from the germline V gene are SGHAT and FQNNGV. Between the trimmed V and J ends, which lost 2 bases and 3 bases, there was a span of 23 bases.

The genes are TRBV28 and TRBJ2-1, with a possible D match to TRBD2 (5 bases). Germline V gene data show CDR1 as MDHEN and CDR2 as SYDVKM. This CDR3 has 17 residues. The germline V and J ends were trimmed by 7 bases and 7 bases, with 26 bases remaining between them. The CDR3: CASIQGFGGPVGNEQFF. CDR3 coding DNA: TGTGCCAGCATTCAAGGCTTTGGCGGGCCGGTCGGGAATGAGCAGTTCTTC.

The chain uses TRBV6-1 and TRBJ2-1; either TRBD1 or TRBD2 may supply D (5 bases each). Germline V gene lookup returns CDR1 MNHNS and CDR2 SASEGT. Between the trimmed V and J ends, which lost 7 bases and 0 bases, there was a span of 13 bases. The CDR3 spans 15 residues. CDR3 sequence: CASKSPGTSYNEQFF. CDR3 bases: TGTGCCAGCAAATCGCCCGGGACCTCCTACAATGAGCAGTTCTTC.

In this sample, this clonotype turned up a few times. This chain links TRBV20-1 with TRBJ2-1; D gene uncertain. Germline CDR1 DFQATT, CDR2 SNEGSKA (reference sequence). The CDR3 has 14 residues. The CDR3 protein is CSPLVAARFNEQFF. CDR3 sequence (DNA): TGCAGCCCTCTAGTGGCCGCGAGGTTCAATGAGCAGTTCTTC.

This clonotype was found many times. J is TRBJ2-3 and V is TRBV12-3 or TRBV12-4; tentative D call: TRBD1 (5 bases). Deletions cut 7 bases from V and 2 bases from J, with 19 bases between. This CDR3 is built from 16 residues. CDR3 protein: CASTPWGVEPTDTQYF. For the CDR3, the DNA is TGTGCCAGCACGCCCTGGGGCGTGGAGCCCACAGATACGCAGTATTTT.

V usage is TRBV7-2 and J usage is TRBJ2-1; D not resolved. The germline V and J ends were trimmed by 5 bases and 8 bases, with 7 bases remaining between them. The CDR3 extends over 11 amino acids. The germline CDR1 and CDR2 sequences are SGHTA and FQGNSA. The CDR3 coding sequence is TGTGCCAGCAGCCCCAAGGATGAGCAGTTCTTC. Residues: CASSPKDEQFF.

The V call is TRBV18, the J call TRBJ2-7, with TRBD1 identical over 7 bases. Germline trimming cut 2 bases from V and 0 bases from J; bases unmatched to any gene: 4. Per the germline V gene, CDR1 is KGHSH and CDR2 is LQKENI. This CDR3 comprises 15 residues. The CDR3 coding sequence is TGTGCCAGCTCACCAGGGACAGCGAGCTCCTACGAGCAGTACTTC. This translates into CASSPGTASSYEQYF.

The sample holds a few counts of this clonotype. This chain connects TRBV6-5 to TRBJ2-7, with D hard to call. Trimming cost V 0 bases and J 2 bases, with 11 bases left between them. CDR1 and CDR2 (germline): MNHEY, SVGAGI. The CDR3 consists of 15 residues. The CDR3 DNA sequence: TGTGCCAGCAGTTACTCCGGACCGATAACCTACGAGCAGTACTTC. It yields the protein CASSYSGPITYEQYF.

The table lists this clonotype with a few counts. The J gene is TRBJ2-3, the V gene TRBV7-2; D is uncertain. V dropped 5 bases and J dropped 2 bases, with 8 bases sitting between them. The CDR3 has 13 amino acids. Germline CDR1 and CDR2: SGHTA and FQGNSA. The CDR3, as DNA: TGTGCCAGCAGCCCCCACAACACAGATACGCAGTATTTT. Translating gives CASSPHNTDTQYF.

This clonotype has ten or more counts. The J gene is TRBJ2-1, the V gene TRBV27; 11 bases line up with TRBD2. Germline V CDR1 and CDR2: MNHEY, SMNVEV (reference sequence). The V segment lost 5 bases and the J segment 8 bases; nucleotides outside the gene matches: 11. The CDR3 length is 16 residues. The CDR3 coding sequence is TGTGCCAGCAGTCCGACTAGCGGGAAAGCATACCATGAGCAGTTCTTC. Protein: CASSPTSGKAYHEQFF.

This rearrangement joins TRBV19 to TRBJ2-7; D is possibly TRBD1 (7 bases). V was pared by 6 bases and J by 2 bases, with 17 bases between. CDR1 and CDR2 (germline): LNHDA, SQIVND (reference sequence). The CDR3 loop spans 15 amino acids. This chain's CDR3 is CASSPGGLHAYEQYF. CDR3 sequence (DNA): TGTGCCAGTAGCCCAGGGGGGCTGCACGCCTACGAGCAGTACTTC.

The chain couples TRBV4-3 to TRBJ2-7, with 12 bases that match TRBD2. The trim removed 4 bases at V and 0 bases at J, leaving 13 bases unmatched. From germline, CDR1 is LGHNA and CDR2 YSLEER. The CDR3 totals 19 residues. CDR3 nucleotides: TGCGCCAGCAGCCCAGCTAAAGGACTAGCGGGGCAGAGCTCCTACGAGCAGTACTTC. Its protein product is CASSPAKGLAGQSSYEQYF.

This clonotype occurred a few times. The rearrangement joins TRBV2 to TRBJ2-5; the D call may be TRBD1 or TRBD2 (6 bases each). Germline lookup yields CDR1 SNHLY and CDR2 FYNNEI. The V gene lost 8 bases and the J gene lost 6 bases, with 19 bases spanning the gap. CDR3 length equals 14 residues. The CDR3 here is CASSGGEFGQTQYF. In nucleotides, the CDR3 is TGTGCCAGCTCCGGGGGCGAGTTTGGGCAGACCCAGTACTTC.

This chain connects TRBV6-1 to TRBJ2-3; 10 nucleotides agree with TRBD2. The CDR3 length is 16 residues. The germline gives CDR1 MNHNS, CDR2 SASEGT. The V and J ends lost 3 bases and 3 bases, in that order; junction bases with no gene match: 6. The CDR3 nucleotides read TGTGCCAGCAGTGACCCCGGGACTAGCGAAACAGATACGCAGTATTTT. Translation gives CASSDPGTSETDTQYF.

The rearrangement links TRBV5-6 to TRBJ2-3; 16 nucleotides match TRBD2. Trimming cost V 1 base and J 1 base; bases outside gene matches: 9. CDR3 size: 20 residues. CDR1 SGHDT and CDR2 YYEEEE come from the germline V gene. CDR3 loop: CASSLLGLAGGPTGTDTQYF. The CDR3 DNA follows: TGTGCCAGCAGCTTGTTGGGACTAGCGGGAGGGCCGACGGGCACAGATACGCAGTATTTT.

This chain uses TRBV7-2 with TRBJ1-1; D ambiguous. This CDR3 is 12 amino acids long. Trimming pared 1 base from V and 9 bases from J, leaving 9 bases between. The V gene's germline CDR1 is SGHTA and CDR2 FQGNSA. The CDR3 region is CASSLGRSKAFF. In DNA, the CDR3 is TGTGCCAGCAGCTTAGGTCGCAGCAAAGCTTTCTTT.